This TCR beta chain was obtained from a study of low-dose radiotherapy and immunotherapy resistance in tumors. As for the study in general: Given every two weeks, intravenous cyclophosphamide 200 mg/m2 preceded radiation and immunotherapy by one day. Each patient took aspirin at a dose of 300 mg by mouth once daily over the course of four cycles, with dosing beginning on cycle 1 day 1.

Noted time point: before trial treatment. This clonotype was counted ten times or more. Priming of first-strand cDNA relied on TRAV- and TRBV-specific primers (covering alpha and beta chains). The authors ran 15 to 20 PCR cycles to amplify TCRs with a constant-region primer and V-primer adapter. TCRdb recomputed calls from the reads with MiXCR, one row per CDR3 protein. The sample holds under 90,000 distinct CDR3 sequences, around 31% seen once. The ends lost 0 bases at V and 5 bases at J; junction bases unmatched: 10. The length of the CDR3 is 17 residues. Germline loops: CDR1 SEHNR, CDR2 FQNEAQ (reference sequence).

The chain joins TRBV7-9 to TRBJ2-1; 7 nucleotides line up with TRBD2. The sequence derives from a female donor with ovarian cancer. The starting material was PBMCs, obtained before treatment. The CDR3 nucleotides read TGTGCCAGCAGCTTAGCGGTAGGTCTAGCGGACAACAATGAGCAGTTCTTC. Its translation: CASSLAVGLADNNEQFF.